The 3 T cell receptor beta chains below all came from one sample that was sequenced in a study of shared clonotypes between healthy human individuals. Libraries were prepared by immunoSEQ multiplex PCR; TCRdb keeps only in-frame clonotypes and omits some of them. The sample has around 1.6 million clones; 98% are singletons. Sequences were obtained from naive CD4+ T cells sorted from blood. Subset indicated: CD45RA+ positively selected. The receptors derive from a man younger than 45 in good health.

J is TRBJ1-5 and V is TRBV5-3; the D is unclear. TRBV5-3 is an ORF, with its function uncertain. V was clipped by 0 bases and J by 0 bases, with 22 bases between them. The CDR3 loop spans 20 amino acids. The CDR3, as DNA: TGTGCCAGAAGCTTGGACATCCAAGGAACCATATCGTATAGCAATCAGCCCCAGCATTTT. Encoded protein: CARSLDIQGTISYSNQPQHF.

The CDR3, as DNA: TGTGCCAGCAGTTATGGGACGGTGGATGGCTACACCTTC. Its protein product is CASSYGTVDGYTF. The rearrangement links TRBV6-5 to TRBJ1-2, with D perhaps TRBD1 (5 bases). This CDR3 is built from 13 residues. V lost 3 bases to trimming and J lost 6 bases, with 11 bases between them. The V gene's germline CDR1 is MNHEY and CDR2 SVGAGI.

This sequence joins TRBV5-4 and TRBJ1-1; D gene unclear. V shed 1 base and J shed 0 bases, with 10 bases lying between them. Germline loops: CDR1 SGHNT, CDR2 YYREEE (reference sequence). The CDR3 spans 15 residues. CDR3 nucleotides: TGTGCCAGCAGCTTGTCGGCCGGCATGAACACTGAAGCTTTCTTT. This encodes CASSLSAGMNTEAFF. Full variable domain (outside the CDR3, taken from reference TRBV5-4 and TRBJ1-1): ETGVTQSPTHLIKTRGQQVTLRCSSQSGHNTVSWYQQALGQGPQFIFQYYREEENGRGNFPPRFSGLQFPNYSSELNVNALELDDSALYLCASSLSAGMNTEAFFGQGTRLTVV.